Sequencing of this T cell receptor beta chain was carried out in a study of T cell clusters in autoimmune cytopenias. Notes on the study in general: Active autoimmune hepatitis patients had approximately 3-fold fewer exclusive TRB clusters than healthy donors.

A word on this clonotype: Its antigen is as yet unknown.

TRB amplification used approximately 250 ng of peripheral blood genomic DNA. One tube held mixed TRB-A and TRB-B primer pools for touch-down PCR. One entry per CDR3 protein, without DNA, is what TCRdb gives after re-calling the multiplex PCR reads. The record lists about 2,700 distinct CDR3 sequences, of which the ten most abundant hold approximately 35%. The material sequenced was peripheral blood. The receptor was derived from a human donor with an autoimmune cytopenia, with autoimmune hepatitis or in good health (not recorded which).

The CDR3 loop is CASSVGAGVYNEQFF. This sequence joins TRBV7-2 and TRBJ2-1; the TCRdb D gene call, TRBD1, has no DNA to confirm it. Germline CDR1 reads SGHTA; CDR2 reads FQGNSA. The CDR3 sequence is 15 residues long.